This TCR beta chain was documented in a study of blood T cell repertoires in COVID-19. For the study at large: Samples came from the United States, Italy and Spain, spanning acute and convalescent COVID-19. T cells, B-cell-depleted T cells, or PBMCs provided the cDNA or gDNA that served as material.

Patients in Seattle were enrolled during active infection, then followed longitudinally. This clone was counted once. Germline V gene data show CDR1 as MNHEY and CDR2 as SMNVEV (reference sequence). V was clipped by 6 bases and J by 1 base, with 19 bases between them. The CDR3 runs to 16 residues. Methods used by the authors: Cell counts per sample came from amplifying reference gene primers. TCRdb's table, derived via immunoSEQ multiplex PCR, lists solely in-frame clones and lacks some. For V, J and clone size, that table is used; D and trimming come from the DNA. The data show roughly 480,000 clones, with 89% seen just once and around 0.95% held by the top ten.

The chain links TRBV27 to TRBJ2-7; TRBD1 might be the D (5 bases). Sequencing input: peripheral blood. This TCR was sampled from a man younger than 35 with COVID-19, enrolled during active disease. CDR3 amino acids: CASRRSLAGWSYEQYF. The CDR3 nucleotides read TGTGCCAGCAGACGAAGCCTGGCAGGGTGGTCCTACGAGCAGTACTTC.